This entry concerns a single TCR beta chain. Its specificity is unknown. The entry originates in a study of OX40 agonist ivuxolimab in advanced cancers. Overall study context: Past anti-PD-1, anti-PD-L1 or anti-CTLA-4 therapy was accepted, and roughly 38% had received some. Overall study findings and caveats: Among the lowest levels of clonal expansion were found in partial responders at 0.1-3.0 mg/kg.

This table comes from immunoSEQ multiplex PCR, and its TCRdb copy is limited to in-frame clones, with some not included. This sample carries tens of thousands of clones, over 80% of them seen once, and the ten largest clones take around 2%. The CDR3 extends over 17 amino acids. CDR1 and CDR2 from the germline V gene are LNHDA and SQIVND (reference sequence). V was cut by 3 bases and J by 0 bases, with 14 bases left in between. This chain connects TRBV19 to TRBJ1-4; D remains ambiguous. This TCR came from an adult with an advanced solid tumor such as melanoma, head and neck, liver or kidney cancer. The sequencing here drew on CD4+ or CD8+ T cells sorted from blood, taken in a trial of the OX40 agonist ivuxolimab. Here the CDR3 reads CASSMEGVVATNEKLFF. Written as DNA, the CDR3 is TGTGCCAGTAGTATGGAGGGCGTGGTTGCAACTAATGAAAAACTGTTTTTT.